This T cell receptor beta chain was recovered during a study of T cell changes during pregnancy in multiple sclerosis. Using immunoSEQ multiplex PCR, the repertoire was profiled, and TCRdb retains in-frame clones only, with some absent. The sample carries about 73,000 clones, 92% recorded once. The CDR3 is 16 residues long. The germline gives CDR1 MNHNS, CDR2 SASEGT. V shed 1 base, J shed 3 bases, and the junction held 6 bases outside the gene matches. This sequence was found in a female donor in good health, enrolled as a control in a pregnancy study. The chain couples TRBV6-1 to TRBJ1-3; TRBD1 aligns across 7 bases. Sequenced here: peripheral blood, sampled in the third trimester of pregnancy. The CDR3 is CASSEGNRGIGNTIYF. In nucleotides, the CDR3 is TGTGCCAGCAGTGAAGGGAACAGGGGAATTGGAAACACCATATATTTT.